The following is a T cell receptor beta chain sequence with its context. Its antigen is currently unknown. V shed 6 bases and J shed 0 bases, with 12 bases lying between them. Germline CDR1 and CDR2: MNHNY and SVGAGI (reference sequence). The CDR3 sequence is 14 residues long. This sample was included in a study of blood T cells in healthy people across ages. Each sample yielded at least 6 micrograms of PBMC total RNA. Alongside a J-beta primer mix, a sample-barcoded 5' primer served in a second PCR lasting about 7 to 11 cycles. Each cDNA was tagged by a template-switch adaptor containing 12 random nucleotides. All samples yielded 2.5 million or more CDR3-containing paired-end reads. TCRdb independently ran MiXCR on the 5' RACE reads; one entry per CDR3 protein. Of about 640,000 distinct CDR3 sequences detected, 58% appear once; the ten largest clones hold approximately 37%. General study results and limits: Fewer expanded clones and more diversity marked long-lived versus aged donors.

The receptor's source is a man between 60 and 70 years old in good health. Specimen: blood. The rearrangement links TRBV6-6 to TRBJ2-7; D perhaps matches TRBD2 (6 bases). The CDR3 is CASRDGGNSYEQYF. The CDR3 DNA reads TGTGCCAGCAGAGACGGGGGAAACTCCTACGAGCAGTACTTC.